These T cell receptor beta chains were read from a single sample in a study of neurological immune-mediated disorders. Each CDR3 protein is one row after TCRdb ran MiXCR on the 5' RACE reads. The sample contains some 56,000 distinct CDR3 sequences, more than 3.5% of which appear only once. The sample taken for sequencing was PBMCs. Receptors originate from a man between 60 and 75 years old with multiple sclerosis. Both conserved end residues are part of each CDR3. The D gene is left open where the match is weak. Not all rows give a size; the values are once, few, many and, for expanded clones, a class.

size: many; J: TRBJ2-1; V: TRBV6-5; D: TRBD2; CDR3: CASSNSRTSGPNEQFF; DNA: TGTGCCAGCAGTAACTCTCGGACTAGCGGTCCGAATGAGCAGTTCTTC
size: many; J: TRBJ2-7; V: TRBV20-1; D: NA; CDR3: CSALFRDGYEQYF; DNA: TGCAGTGCTCTATTCCGGGACGGGTACGAGCAGTACTTC
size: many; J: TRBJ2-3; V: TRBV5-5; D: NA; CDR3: CASSPGIKDTQYF; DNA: TGTGCCAGCAGCCCGGGAATAAAAGATACGCAGTATTTT
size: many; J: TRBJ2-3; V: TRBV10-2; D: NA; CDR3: CASRLSGSDTQYF; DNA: TGCGCCAGCAGGCTCTCAGGGTCAGATACGCAGTATTTT
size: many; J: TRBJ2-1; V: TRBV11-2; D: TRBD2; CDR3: CASSLSGSFYAYNEQFF; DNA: TGTGCCAGCAGCTTAAGCGGGAGTTTTTACGCCTACAATGAGCAGTTCTTC
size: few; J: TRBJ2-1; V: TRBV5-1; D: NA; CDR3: CASSLTGGPLKEQFF; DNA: TGCGCCAGCAGCTTGACGGGGGGCCCACTTAAGGAGCAGTTCTTC
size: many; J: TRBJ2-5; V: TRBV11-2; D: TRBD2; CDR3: CASRRWGGRQETQYF; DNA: TGTGCCAGCAGGCGATGGGGGGGACGGCAAGAGACCCAGTACTTC
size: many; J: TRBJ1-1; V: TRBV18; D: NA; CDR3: CASSPGPGGTEAFF; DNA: TGTGCCAGCTCACCGGGACCGGGGGGGACTGAAGCTTTCTTT
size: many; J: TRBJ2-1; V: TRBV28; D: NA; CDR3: CASTQGGENEQFF; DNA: TGTGCCAGCACACAGGGAGGGGAGAATGAGCAGTTCTTC
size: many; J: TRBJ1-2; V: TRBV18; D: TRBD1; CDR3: CASNQGTGDGYTF; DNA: TGTGCCAGTAACCAGGGGACAGGAGATGGCTACACCTTC
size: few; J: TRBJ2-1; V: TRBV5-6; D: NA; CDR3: CASSRSQVEQFF; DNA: TGTGCCAGCAGCCGTAGCCAGGTCGAGCAGTTCTTC
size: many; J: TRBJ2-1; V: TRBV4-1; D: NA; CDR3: CASTRIGTAIEEQFF; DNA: TGCGCCAGCACCAGAATCGGGACTGCGATTGAGGAGCAGTTCTTC
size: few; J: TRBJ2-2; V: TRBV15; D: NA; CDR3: CATSRDRRVNTGELFF; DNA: TGTGCCACCAGCAGAGACAGGCGAGTTAACACCGGGGAGCTGTTTTTT
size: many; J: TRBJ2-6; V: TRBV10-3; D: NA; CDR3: CAIRLGAGGGPGANVLTF; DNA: TGTGCCATCAGGTTGGGGGCTGGTGGGGGTCCTGGGGCCAACGTCCTGACTTTC
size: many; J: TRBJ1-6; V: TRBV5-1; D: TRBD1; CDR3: CASSLAGTAYSPLHF; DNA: TGCGCCAGCAGCTTGGCCGGGACAGCTTATTCACCCCTCCACTTT
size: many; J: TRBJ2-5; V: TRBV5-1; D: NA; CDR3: CASSLDLQETQYF; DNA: TGCGCCAGCAGCTTGGATTTGCAAGAGACCCAGTACTTC
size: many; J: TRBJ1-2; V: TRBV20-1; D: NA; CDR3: CSRQSYPITGGYTF; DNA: TGCAGCCGCCAATCCTATCCCATTACCGGTGGCTACACCTTC
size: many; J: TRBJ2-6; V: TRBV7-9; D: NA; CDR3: CAGSGFSGANVLTF; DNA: TGTGCCGGATCAGGGTTCTCTGGGGCCAACGTCCTGACTTTC
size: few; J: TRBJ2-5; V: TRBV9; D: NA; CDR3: CASSVGVGETQYF; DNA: TGTGCCAGCAGCGTAGGGGTAGGAGAGACCCAGTACTTC
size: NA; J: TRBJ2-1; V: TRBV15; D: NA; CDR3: CATSRDGRGEQFF; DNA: TGTGCCACCAGCAGAGATGGGCGGGGTGAGCAGTTCTTC
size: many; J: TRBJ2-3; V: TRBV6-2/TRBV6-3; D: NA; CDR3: CASSYGGSSSTDTQYF; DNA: TGTGCCAGCAGTTACGGCGGGTCTTCTAGCACAGATACGCAGTATTTT
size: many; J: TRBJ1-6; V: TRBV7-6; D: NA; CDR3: CASTARPGDSPLHF; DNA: TGTGCCAGCACGGCGAGGCCTGGGGATTCACCCCTCCACTTT
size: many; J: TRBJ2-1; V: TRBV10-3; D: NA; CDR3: CAIGEAVTYNEQFF; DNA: TGTGCCATCGGAGAGGCGGTGACCTACAATGAGCAGTTCTTC
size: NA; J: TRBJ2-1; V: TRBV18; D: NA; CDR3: CASSPQKGTYNEQFF; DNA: TGTGCCAGCTCACCACAGAAGGGCACCTACAATGAGCAGTTCTTC
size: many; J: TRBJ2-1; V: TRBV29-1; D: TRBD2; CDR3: CSGLAGTDEQFF; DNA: TGCAGCGGACTAGCGGGAACGGATGAGCAGTTCTTC
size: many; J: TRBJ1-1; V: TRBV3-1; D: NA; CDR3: CASSQNGGLYTEAFF; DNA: TGTGCCAGCAGCCAAAATGGGGGGCTCTACACTGAAGCTTTCTTT
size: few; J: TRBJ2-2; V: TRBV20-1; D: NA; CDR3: CSARQPNTGELFF; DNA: TGCAGTGCTAGACAGCCGAACACCGGGGAGCTGTTTTTT
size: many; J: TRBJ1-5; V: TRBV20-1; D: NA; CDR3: CSARASNQPQHF; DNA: TGCAGTGCTAGAGCTAGCAATCAGCCCCAGCATTTT
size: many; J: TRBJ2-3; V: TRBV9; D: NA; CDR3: CASSTVTASTDTQYF; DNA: TGTGCCAGCAGCACCGTCACGGCAAGCACAGATACGCAGTATTTT
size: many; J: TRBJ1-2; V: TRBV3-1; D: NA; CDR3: CASSHEADRDISYGYTF; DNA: TGTGCCAGCAGCCATGAGGCGGACCGGGACATTTCCTATGGCTACACCTTC
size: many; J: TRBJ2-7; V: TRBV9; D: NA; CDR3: CASSVTTGNEQYF; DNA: TGTGCCAGCAGCGTGACTACAGGGAACGAGCAGTACTTC
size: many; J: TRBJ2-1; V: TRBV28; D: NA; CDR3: CASSLLSRNEQFF; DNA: TGTGCCAGCAGTTTATTAAGTCGGAATGAGCAGTTCTTC
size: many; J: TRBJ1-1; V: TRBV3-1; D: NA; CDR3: CASSQAPGVPLAFF; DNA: TGTGCCAGCAGCCAAGCCCCAGGGGTTCCGTTGGCTTTCTTT
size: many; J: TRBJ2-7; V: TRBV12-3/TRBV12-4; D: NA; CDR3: CASSSQGRVYEQYF; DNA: TGTGCCAGCAGTTCACAGGGTCGGGTGTACGAGCAGTACTTC
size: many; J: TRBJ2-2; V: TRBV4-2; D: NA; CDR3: CASSQGIGSTGELFF; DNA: TGTGCCAGCAGCCAAGGCATCGGGAGCACCGGGGAGCTGTTTTTT
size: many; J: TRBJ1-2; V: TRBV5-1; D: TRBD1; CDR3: CASREIITGDSYGYTF; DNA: TGCGCCAGTAGGGAAATAATAACAGGGGACTCGTATGGCTACACCTTC
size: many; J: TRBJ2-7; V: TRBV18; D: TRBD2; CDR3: CASSPSLELAGVEQYF; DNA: TGTGCCAGCTCACCATCGCTGGAGTTAGCGGGGGTCGAGCAGTACTTC
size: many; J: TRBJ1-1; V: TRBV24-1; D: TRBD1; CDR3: CATSVTGGAGAFF; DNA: TGTGCCACCAGTGTAACAGGGGGCGCCGGGGCTTTCTTT
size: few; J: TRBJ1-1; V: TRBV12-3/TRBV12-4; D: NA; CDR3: CASSSRGAEAFF; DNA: TGTGCCAGCAGTTCCCGGGGGGCTGAAGCTTTCTTT
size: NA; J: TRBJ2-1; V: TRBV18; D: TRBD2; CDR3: CASSPGSGVINEQFF; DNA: TGTGCCAGCTCACCAGGCAGCGGGGTGATCAATGAGCAGTTCTTC
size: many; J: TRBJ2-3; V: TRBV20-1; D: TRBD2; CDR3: CSAREPVRSSGRRSSTDTQYF; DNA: TGCAGTGCTAGAGAGCCGGTAAGGAGTAGCGGGAGAAGAAGTAGCACAGATACGCAGTATTTT
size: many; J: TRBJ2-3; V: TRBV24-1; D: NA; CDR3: CATSDPGRDTQYF; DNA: TGTGCCACCAGTGACCCAGGGCGGGATACGCAGTATTTT
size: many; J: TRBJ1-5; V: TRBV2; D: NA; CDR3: CASRAGGANQPQHF; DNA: TGTGCCAGCAGGGCGGGGGGAGCCAATCAGCCCCAGCATTTT
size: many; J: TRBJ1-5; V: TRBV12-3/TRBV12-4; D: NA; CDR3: CASSLTLQPQHF; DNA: TGTGCCAGCTCCTTGACCCTTCAGCCCCAGCATTTT
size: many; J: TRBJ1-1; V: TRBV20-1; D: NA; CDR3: CSARDHRLTEAFF; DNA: TGCAGTGCTAGAGATCACCGACTTACGGAAGCTTTCTTT
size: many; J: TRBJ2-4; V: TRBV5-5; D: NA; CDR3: CASSPNLGTGGDIQYF; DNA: TGTGCCAGCAGCCCAAACCTAGGTACAGGAGGGGACATTCAGTACTTC
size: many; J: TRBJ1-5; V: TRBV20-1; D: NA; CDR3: CSARVPAGYSNQPQHF; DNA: TGCAGTGCTAGAGTCCCCGCAGGGTATAGCAATCAGCCCCAGCATTTT
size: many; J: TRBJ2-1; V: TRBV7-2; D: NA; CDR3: CASSLREMYNEQFF; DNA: TGTGCCAGCAGCTTAAGGGAAATGTACAATGAGCAGTTCTTC
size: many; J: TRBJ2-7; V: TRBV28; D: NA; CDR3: CASSPPGRSYEQYF; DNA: TGTGCCAGCAGCCCCCCGGGCCGCTCCTACGAGCAGTACTTC
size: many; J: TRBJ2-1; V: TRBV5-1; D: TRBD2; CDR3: CASSSAGVGYNEQFF; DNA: TGCGCCAGCAGCTCGGCGGGAGTAGGGTACAATGAGCAGTTCTTC
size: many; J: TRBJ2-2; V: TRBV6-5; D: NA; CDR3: CASSFGGELFF; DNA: TGTGCCAGCAGCTTCGGCGGGGAGCTGTTTTTT
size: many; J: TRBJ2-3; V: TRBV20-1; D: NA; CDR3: CSAKSPGGTDTQYF; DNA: TGCAGTGCCAAAAGTCCCGGGGGCACAGATACGCAGTATTTT
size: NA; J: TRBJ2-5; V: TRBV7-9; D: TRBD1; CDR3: CASSLGAGGQETQYF; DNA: TGTGCCAGCAGCTTAGGGGCAGGGGGTCAAGAGACCCAGTACTTC
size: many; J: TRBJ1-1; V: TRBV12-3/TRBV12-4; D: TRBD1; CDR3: CASSRTGAWEAFF; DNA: TGTGCCAGCAGTCGAACAGGGGCATGGGAAGCTTTCTTT
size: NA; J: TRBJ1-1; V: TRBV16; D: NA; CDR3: CASSQEVYTEAFF; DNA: TGTGCCAGCAGCCAGGAAGTTTACACTGAAGCTTTCTTT
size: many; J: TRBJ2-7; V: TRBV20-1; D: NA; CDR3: CSATRAERFYEQYF; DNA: TGCAGTGCCACCCGAGCCGAACGATTCTACGAGCAGTACTTC
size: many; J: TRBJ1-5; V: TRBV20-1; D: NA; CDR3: CSARSESNKTQNF; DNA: TGCAGTGCTAGGTCAGAGAGCAATAAGACCCAGAATTTT
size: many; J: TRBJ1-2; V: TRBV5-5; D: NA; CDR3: CASSEKGVFYYGYTF; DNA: TGTGCCAGCAGCGAAAAGGGGGTTTTTTACTATGGCTACACCTTC